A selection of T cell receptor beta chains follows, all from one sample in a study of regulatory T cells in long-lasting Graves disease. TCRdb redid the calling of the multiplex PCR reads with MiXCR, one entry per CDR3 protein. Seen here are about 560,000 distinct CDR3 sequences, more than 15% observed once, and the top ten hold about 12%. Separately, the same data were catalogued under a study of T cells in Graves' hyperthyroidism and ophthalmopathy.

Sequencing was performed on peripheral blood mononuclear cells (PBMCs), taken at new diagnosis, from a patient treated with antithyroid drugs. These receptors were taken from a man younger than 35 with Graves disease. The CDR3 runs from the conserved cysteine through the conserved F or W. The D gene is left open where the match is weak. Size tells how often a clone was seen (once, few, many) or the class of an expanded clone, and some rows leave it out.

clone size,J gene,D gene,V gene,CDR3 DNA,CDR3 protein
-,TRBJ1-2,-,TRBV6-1,TGTGCCAGCAGTGAAGGCCAGGGGAAGGGTGGCTACACCTTC,CASSEGQGKGGYTF
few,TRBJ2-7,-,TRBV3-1,TGTGCCAGCAGCCTTCGACAGGCCTCCCTATACGAGCAGTACTTC,CASSLRQASLYEQYF
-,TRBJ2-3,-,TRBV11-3,TGTGCCAGCAGCCAGCGGGTTACTAGCACAGATACGCAGTATTTT,CASSQRVTSTDTQYF
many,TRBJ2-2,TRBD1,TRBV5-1,TGCGCCAGCAGCCCAGGACAGGGGGCGGGCACCGGGGAGCTGTTTTTT,CASSPGQGAGTGELFF
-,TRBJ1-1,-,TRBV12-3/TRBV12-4,TGTGCCAGCAGTTTAAGGGGAAAGGAAGCTTTCTTT,CASSLRGKEAFF
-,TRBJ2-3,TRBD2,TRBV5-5,TGTGCCAGCAGCCCGCCGGGACTAGCGGGAGGGCCGTCAGATACGCAGTATTTT,CASSPPGLAGGPSDTQYF
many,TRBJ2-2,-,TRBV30,TGTGCCTGGAGTGGTGGCCGGCAGGCAGCGGGCGGGGAGCTGTTTTTT,CAWSGGRQAAGGELFF
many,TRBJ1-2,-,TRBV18,TGTGCCAGCTCACATGCAGGGGCGCGGAACTATGGCTACACCTTC,CASSHAGARNYGYTF
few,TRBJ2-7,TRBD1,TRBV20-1,TGCAGTGCTAGCGAGGGGGCGATCCACGAGCAGTACTTC,CSASEGAIHEQYF
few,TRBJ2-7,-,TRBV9,TGTGCCAGCAGCGTAGAGGACGGGAGTAGATCCTACGAGCAGTACTTC,CASSVEDGSRSYEQYF
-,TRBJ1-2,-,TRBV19,TGTGCCAGTAGTATAAGGCACAGGCTGAACTATGGCTACACCTTC,CASSIRHRLNYGYTF
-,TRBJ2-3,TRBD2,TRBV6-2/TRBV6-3,TGTGCCAGTACTAGCGGGAGGGCCGGGGCAGATACGCAGTATTTT,CASTSGRAGADTQYF
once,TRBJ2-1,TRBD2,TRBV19,TGTGCCAGTAGTAAACTAGCGGGAGGGCCGTCCGTTGGGGATGAGCAGTTCTTC,CASSKLAGGPSVGDEQFF
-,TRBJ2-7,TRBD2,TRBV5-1,TGCGCCAGCAGCCCATGGGGGGGAAGCTCCTACGAGCAGTACTTC,CASSPWGGSSYEQYF
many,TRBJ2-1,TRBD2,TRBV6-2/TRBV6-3,TGTGCCAGCAGTTCCACGGCCGGGACTAGCTCCTACAATGAGCAGTTCTTC,CASSSTAGTSSYNEQFF
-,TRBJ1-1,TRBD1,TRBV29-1,TGCAGCGTTGAAGTAGAGGGGGCGCAAACTGAAGCTTTCTTT,CSVEVEGAQTEAFF
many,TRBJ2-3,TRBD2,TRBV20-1,TGCAGTGCCAGAAGCGGGGGTACCACAGATACGCAGTATTTT,CSARSGGTTDTQYF
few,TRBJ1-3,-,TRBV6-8,TGTGCCAGCAGTTCCCGATTAAGGGAGGCTGGAAACACCATATATTTT,CASSSRLREAGNTIYF
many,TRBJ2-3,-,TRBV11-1,TGTGCCAGCAGCTTAGTGCGGAGGAGCGGCCGCACAGATACGCAGTATTTT,CASSLVRRSGRTDTQYF
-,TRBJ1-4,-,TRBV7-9,TGTGCCAGCAGCCCCATACCGCGGGGTAATGAAAAACTGTTTTTT,CASSPIPRGNEKLFF
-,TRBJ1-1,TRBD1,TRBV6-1,TGTGCCACCGTCCGGGACAGGGGCATAGAAGCTTTCTTT,CATVRDRGIEAFF
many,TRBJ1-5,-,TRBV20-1,TGCAGTGCTAGTTCAGGTGATAGCAATCAGCCCCAGCATTTT,CSASSGDSNQPQHF
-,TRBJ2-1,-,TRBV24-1,TGTGCCACCAGTGATGGGATGGATGGGCAGTTCTTC,CATSDGMDGQFF